The sample holds a few counts of the clone carrying this TCR beta chain. What it binds is not known. This record comes from a study of shared clonotypes between healthy human individuals. Both subsets, CD45RA+ naive and CD45RA-negative memory, were split from the CD4+ cells. Study outcomes and limitations: Researchers found naive subsets generally carried larger estimated richness than memory subsets. Sorted-subset sequencing was shown by rarefaction to be incomplete despite large depth.

V was trimmed by 3 bases and J by 1 base, leaving 11 bases between them. The CDR3 is 15 residues long. The germline V gene encodes CDR1 SGDLS and CDR2 YYNGEE. Clones were read by immunoSEQ multiplex PCR, and TCRdb kept only the in-frame ones, dropping some. Here the sample spans roughly 2.6 million clones, approximately 90% being singletons. This chain links TRBV9 with TRBJ1-5; possible D gene TRBD1, 5 bases. The TCR sequence derives from a man aged 18 to 29 in good health. Sequencing was carried out using naive CD4+ T cells sorted from blood. Described subset: CD45RA+ positively selected. The CDR3 DNA reads TGTGCCAGCAGCGGTGGGGACCTGAGCAATCAGCCCCAGCATTTT. Amino acids: CASSGGDLSNQPQHF.